The 21 T cell receptor beta chains presented below share a single source sample, sequenced in a study of graft-versus-host responses after intestinal transplantation. This table comes from immunoSEQ multiplex PCR, and its TCRdb copy is limited to in-frame clones, with some not included. Of several thousand clones in the sample, roughly 24% are singletons; the top ten hold roughly 4.3%. The material sequenced was alloreactive CD4+ T cells from a mixed lymphocyte reaction culture, taken before transplantation. Subset indicated: CFSE-low proliferating T cells sorted from roughly 6-day pre-transplant mixed lymphocyte reaction (GvH or HvG direction). All receptors derive from a human patient who was an organ donor for intestinal transplantation.

The sample holds one count of this clone. The chain joins TRBV28 to TRBJ1-5; 9 positions match TRBD1. V gave up 7 bases and J gave up 6 bases; unmatched junction bases: 10. The CDR3 is 15 amino acids. Germline loops: CDR1 MDHEN, CDR2 SYDVKM. The CDR3 loop reads CASNTGTGLIQPQHF. The CDR3 DNA is TGTGCCAGCAACACCGGGACAGGGTTAATTCAGCCCCAGCATTTT. The full variable domain, in which reference TRBV28 and TRBJ1-5 provide the parts outside the CDR3, is DVKVTQSSRYLVKRTGEKVFLECVQDMDHENMFWYRQDPGLGLRLIYFSYDVKMKEKGDIPEGYSVSREKKERFSLILESASTNQTSMYLCASNTGTGLIQPQHFGDGTRLSIL.

V is TRBV7-8 and J is TRBJ2-1; 11 bases fit TRBD2. V lost 1 base and J lost 7; bases outside the gene matches: 15. The CDR3 loop spans 19 amino acids. Germline V gives CDR1 SGHVS, CDR2 FQNEAQ. Here the CDR3 reads CASSLVRLLAGGPRNEQFF. As DNA, the CDR3 is TGTGCCAGCAGCTTAGTTCGGTTGTTAGCGGGAGGGCCTAGAAATGAGCAGTTCTTC.

This clone is judged medium-sized. The J gene is TRBJ2-2, the V gene TRBV28; 7 nucleotides align to TRBD1. Trimming cost V 3 bases and J 6 bases; bases outside gene matches: 7. The germline CDR1 and CDR2 sequences are MDHEN and SYDVKM. The CDR3 spans 15 residues. This CDR3 is CASSLRQGDAGELFF. The CDR3 DNA sequence: TGTGCCAGCAGTTTGCGGCAGGGGGATGCCGGGGAGCTGTTTTTT.

The J gene is TRBJ1-2, the V gene TRBV29-1; weak D call: TRBD1 (5 bases). Germline V gives CDR1 SQVTM, CDR2 ANQGSEA. The CDR3 contains 12 residues. The V gene lost 6 bases and the J gene lost 8 bases, with 16 bases spanning the gap. The CDR3 region has the DNA TGCAGCGTGGCACCTACGGGGGGAGGCTACACCTTC. Protein sequence: CSVAPTGGGYTF.

This clone was counted only a few times. The chain has TRBV7-4 and TRBJ2-1; 10 nucleotides agree with TRBD1. The junction had 2 bases not matched to a gene; V was cut back by 3 bases and J by 3 bases. The CDR3 totals 15 residues. Germline CDR1 reads SGHVT; CDR2 reads SQSDAQ. The CDR3 is CASSFGQGVYNEQFF. The CDR3 nucleotides read TGTGCCAGCAGCTTTGGACAGGGGGTCTACAATGAGCAGTTCTTC. The full variable domain, rest sourced from reference TRBV7-4 and TRBJ2-1, is GAGVSQSPRYKVAKRGRDVALRCDSISGHVTLYWYRQTLGQGSEVLTYSQSDAQRDKSGRPSGRFSAERPERSVSTLKIQRTEQGDSAVYLCASSFGQGVYNEQFFGPGTRLTVL.

This clone qualifies as medium-sized. The rearrangement links TRBV5-4 to TRBJ2-2; the match to TRBD2 covers 12 bases. Germline V CDR1 and CDR2: SGHNT, YYREEE (reference sequence). The CDR3 is 15 residues long. V lost 6 bases and J lost 4; bases outside the gene matches: 4. The CDR3 nucleotides are TGTGCCAGCACCAAGACTAGCGGGAGCACCGGGGAGCTGTTTTTT. It is translated as CASTKTSGSTGELFF.

The V and J genes are TRBV30 and TRBJ2-3, with TRBD2 matching over 8 bases. The CDR3 loop spans 16 amino acids. Trimming removed 3 bases from V and 4 bases from J; junction bases left unmatched: 12. The V gene's germline CDR1 is GTSNPN and CDR2 SVGIG (reference sequence). The CDR3 spells CAWSTPVVAGSDTQYF. The CDR3 nucleotides are TGTGCCTGGAGCACCCCGGTCGTAGCGGGATCAGATACGCAGTATTTT.

The rearrangement uses TRBV30 and TRBJ1-1; 10 bases are shared with TRBD1. Losses at the gene ends were 2 bases for V and 11 bases for J; bases not matched to a gene: 11. Germline V lookup: CDR1 GTSNPN, CDR2 SVGIG (reference sequence). This CDR3 is built from 14 residues. CDR3 amino acids: CAWSKGQGHSVAFF. Written as DNA, the CDR3 is TGTGCCTGGAGTAAGGGACAGGGGCATTCGGTGGCTTTCTTT.

The chain is built from TRBV25-1 and TRBJ2-5; D gene ambiguous. The DNA end lines up better with TRBJ2-7; the J call may be wrong. The CDR3 spans 11 residues. Germline CDR1 reads MGHDK; CDR2 reads SYGVNS. The CDR3 spells CASGTTYEQYF. The CDR3 coding sequence is TGTGCCAGCGGAACCACCTACGAGCAGTACTTC.

The chain links TRBV29-1 to TRBJ1-2; D is undetermined. CDR1 and CDR2 from the germline V gene are SQVTM and ANQGSEA. The V end was cut by 3 bases, the J end by 7 bases, with 12 bases between. The CDR3 has 12 residues. The CDR3, as DNA: TGCAGCGTTGAGGCCCCAGTGATTGGCTACACCTTC. Translating it yields CSVEAPVIGYTF. Looking up the rest from reference TRBV29-1 and TRBJ1-2 gives the full variable domain: SAVISQKPSRDICQRGTSLTIQCQVDSQVTMMFWYRQQPGQSLTLIATANQGSEATYESGFVIDKFPISRPNLTFSTLTVSNMSPEDSSIYLCSVEAPVIGYTFGSGTRLTVV.

A note on this clone: The junction shows a germline mismatch at one end, possibly a read error. The same CDR3 arises from other DNA sequences in this sample as well. V is TRBV27 and J is TRBJ1-5; D gene ambiguous. CDR1 is MNHEY, CDR2 SMNVEV, per germline (reference sequence). The CDR3 is made up of 15 amino acids. DNA for the CDR3: TGCGCCAGCAGGTCGACGGAACTTAGCAATCAGCCCCAGCATTTT. Its translation is CASRSTELSNQPQHF.

This chain joins TRBV19 and TRBJ1-2; D ambiguous. Trimming took off 5 bases at V and 4 bases at J, with 23 bases between the two ends. Germline assignment: CDR1 LNHDA and CDR2 SQIVND (reference sequence). The CDR3 spans 17 residues. The CDR3, as DNA: TGTGCCAGTAGTGAACATCAGGCAAATCGAAAGACCTATGGCTACACCTTC. Its protein product is CASSEHQANRKTYGYTF.

A note on this clone: The conserved final phenylalanine or tryptophan is absent from the CDR3, which likely points to a read error. The J gene is TRBJ2-7, the V gene TRBV30; possible D gene TRBD2, 7 bases. The CDR3 has 13 amino acids. The V and J ends lost 5 bases and 2 bases respectively, with 13 bases between them. Germline lookup yields CDR1 GTSNPN and CDR2 SVGIG (reference sequence). CDR3 loop: CAWGRGATYEQYL. In DNA, the CDR3 is TGTGCCTGGGGACGGGGGGCAACCTACGAGCAGTACCTC.

The gene calls are TRBV30 and TRBJ2-7; a weak D match, TRBD2 (6 bases). V was shortened by 1 base and J by 3 bases, with 10 bases between the two germline ends. The CDR3 has 13 residues. CDR1 GTSNPN and CDR2 SVGIG come from the germline V gene (reference sequence). The CDR3 DNA sequence: TGTGCCTGGAGTGGGCCGGGGGACTACGAGCAGTACTTC. This encodes CAWSGPGDYEQYF.

The CDR3 DNA sequence: TGTGCCAGCAGTTACTCTGGAGGGGGCAGCAATCAGCCCCAGCATTTT. Translation: CASSYSGGGSNQPQHF. The rearrangement links TRBV6-6 to TRBJ1-5; 7 positions match TRBD1. The V and J ends lost 0 bases and 1 base, in that order; junction bases with no gene match: 3. Germline-derived CDR1 and CDR2 are MNHNY and SVGAGI (reference sequence). The CDR3 has 16 residues.

This clone was counted between two and nine times. The rearrangement uses TRBV7-2 and TRBJ1-3; D remains unclear. The CDR3 covers 15 residues. Trimming cost V 4 bases and J 2 bases, with 12 bases left between them. Looked up from germline, CDR1 is SGHTA and CDR2 is FQGNSA. CDR3 bases: TGTGCCAGCAGCTCGGACCCGTTCCCTGGAAACACCATATATTTT. Translation gives CASSSDPFPGNTIYF.

This clone was observed a handful of times. This chain connects TRBV19 to TRBJ1-1; 11 bases align to TRBD1. The trim removed 5 bases at V and 4 bases at J, leaving 9 bases unmatched. Germline CDR1 is LNHDA and CDR2 is SQIVND (reference sequence). CDR3 size: 16 residues. Written as DNA, the CDR3 is TGTGCCAGTAGTGCTAGGACAGGGGGCTTGGGCACTGAAGCTTTCTTT. Translated, it gives CASSARTGGLGTEAFF.

The chain has TRBV6-5 and TRBJ1-5; 9 bases line up with TRBD1. Trimming at V came to 8 bases and at J to 5 bases, leaving 10 bases not matched to a gene. The germline gives CDR1 MNHEY, CDR2 SVGAGI. The CDR3 length is 15 residues. CDR3 loop: CASGPNTGGYQPQHF. In nucleotides, the CDR3 is TGTGCCAGCGGGCCAAACACAGGGGGCTATCAGCCCCAGCATTTT.

In the case of this clone: This sequence is one base from a far larger clone and is likely a read error. The final CDR3 position lacks the conserved phenylalanine or tryptophan, pointing to a likely read error. The V call is TRBV7-2, the J call TRBJ1-1, with D possibly TRBD1 on 5 matching bases. Germline V gives CDR1 SGHTA, CDR2 FQGNSA. V was cut by 5 bases and J by 9 bases, with 16 bases left in between. The CDR3 length is 13 residues. CDR3 sequence (DNA): TGTGCCAGCAGCCAAGATCCACAGGCTAAAGCTTTCTCT. Translating it yields CASSQDPQAKAFS.

The genes are TRBV4-3 and TRBJ2-2, with TRBD2 matching 7 bases. The CDR3 covers 16 residues. Trimming cost V 4 bases and J 2 bases; bases outside gene matches: 7. Germline V CDR1 and CDR2: LGHNA, YSLEER. CDR3 coding DNA: TGCGCCAGCAGCCCTCATAGCGGGCACAACACCGGGGAGCTGTTTTTT. It yields the protein CASSPHSGHNTGELFF.

The chain carries TRBV9 and TRBJ2-1; D tentatively fits TRBD1 or TRBD2 (5 bases each). V lost 0 bases and J 6 bases, leaving 13 bases between the germline ends. This CDR3 is built from 15 residues. Germline CDR1 reads SGDLS; CDR2 reads YYNGEE. CDR3 in amino acids: CASSVGHGASNEQFF. In DNA form, the CDR3 reads TGTGCCAGCAGCGTAGGGCACGGGGCTTCCAATGAGCAGTTCTTC.